Listed below are T cell receptor beta chains from one sample, sequenced in a study of T-cell reconstitution after alpha-beta-depleted transplantation in children. Via MiXCR, TCRdb re-called the PCR reads, giving one row per CDR3 protein. The profile shows approximately 47,000 distinct CDR3 sequences, 40% to 60% of them singletons. The sample was peripheral blood, taken before TCRalphabeta/CD19-depleted stem cell transplant. All receptors come from a boy in the first two years of life with SCID, due to receive a stem cell transplant. Both conserved end residues are part of each CDR3. A D gene is named only where the DNA matches it firmly. Part of the rows lack a size; the others show once, few, many or a class for expanded clones.

D: .
V: TRBV4-1
size: .
J: TRBJ2-7
CDR3: CASSQLHGDEQYF

D: TRBD2
V: TRBV20-1
size: .
J: TRBJ2-7
CDR3: CSARRLAGAERLYEQYF

D: TRBD2
V: TRBV6-2/TRBV6-3
size: few
J: TRBJ2-5
CDR3: CASSSPGLAGGAQETQYF

D: .
V: TRBV7-3
size: .
J: TRBJ2-7
CDR3: CASSVGKDEQYF

D: TRBD2
V: TRBV6-1
size: .
J: TRBJ2-5
CDR3: CSSTGLAKETQYF

D: .
V: TRBV2
size: .
J: TRBJ2-1
CDR3: CASWWGQWEQFF

D: .
V: TRBV2
size: .
J: TRBJ2-7
CDR3: CASSAGHEQYF

D: TRBD2
V: TRBV4-1
size: .
J: TRBJ2-1
CDR3: CASSVYAGVVEQFF

D: TRBD2
V: TRBV7-7
size: .
J: TRBJ2-1
CDR3: CASSPTWGGKNEQFF

D: TRBD1
V: TRBV12-3/TRBV12-4
size: few
J: TRBJ2-3
CDR3: CASCFVDRSDTQYF

D: .
V: TRBV7-2
size: few
J: TRBJ1-1
CDR3: CASSERGFGGQTEAFF

D: TRBD1
V: TRBV4-1
size: .
J: TRBJ2-3
CDR3: CASSPSTGTGITDTQYF

D: .
V: TRBV7-2
size: few
J: TRBJ2-5
CDR3: CASSPGTLAETQYF

D: .
V: TRBV6-1
size: few
J: TRBJ2-1
CDR3: CASSRPGRENEQFF

D: .
V: TRBV24-1
size: .
J: TRBJ1-2
CDR3: CATSDPAQGYGYTF

D: .
V: TRBV6-5
size: few
J: TRBJ1-5
CDR3: CASSYFRPGFTWGNQPQHF

D: TRBD2
V: TRBV5-8
size: .
J: TRBJ2-3
CDR3: CASSPRLAGGTTDTQYF

D: TRBD2
V: TRBV20-1
size: few
J: TRBJ2-7
CDR3: CSARAGGKIEQYF

D: .
V: TRBV5-1
size: .
J: TRBJ1-1
CDR3: CASSWQGTEAFF

D: .
V: TRBV3-1
size: .
J: TRBJ1-1
CDR3: CASSQETYETGEDTEAFF

D: .
V: TRBV19
size: .
J: TRBJ2-3
CDR3: CASSLQSTDTQYF

D: TRBD1
V: TRBV7-2
size: .
J: TRBJ2-7
CDR3: CASSLEGQGAYEQYF

D: TRBD1
V: TRBV12-3/TRBV12-4
size: .
J: TRBJ1-1
CDR3: CASNLTGDTEAFF

D: .
V: TRBV12-3/TRBV12-4
size: .
J: TRBJ1-2
CDR3: CASNLGLSLYGYTF

D: .
V: TRBV4-3
size: .
J: TRBJ1-5
CDR3: CASSQDANSNQPQHF

D: TRBD2
V: TRBV4-2
size: .
J: TRBJ2-3
CDR3: CASSQDGTSGADTQYF

D: .
V: TRBV10-3
size: .
J: TRBJ2-7
CDR3: CAIRGGMGQAYEQYF

D: .
V: TRBV4-1
size: few
J: TRBJ1-1
CDR3: CASSQDLQRYTEAFF

D: TRBD2
V: TRBV11-2
size: few
J: TRBJ2-3
CDR3: CASTPGVLAGSFTDTQYF

D: TRBD2
V: TRBV6-1
size: .
J: TRBJ2-3
CDR3: CASSVAGGLRWDTQYF

D: .
V: TRBV5-1
size: .
J: TRBJ1-2
CDR3: CASSLDRDYGYTF

D: .
V: TRBV7-3
size: few
J: TRBJ2-1
CDR3: CASSPGTTSYNEQFF

D: TRBD1
V: TRBV29-1
size: few
J: TRBJ2-5
CDR3: CSVEDRGGETQYF

D: TRBD1
V: TRBV5-5
size: .
J: TRBJ2-3
CDR3: CASSLGVTGGGITDTQYF

D: .
V: TRBV12-3/TRBV12-4
size: once
J: TRBJ2-5
CDR3: CASSSQGIRKTQYF

D: TRBD2
V: TRBV2
size: .
J: TRBJ2-5
CDR3: CASNVPSGGNQETQYF

D: .
V: TRBV20-1
size: many
J: TRBJ2-2
CDR3: CSARDADTNAGELFF

D: .
V: TRBV12-3/TRBV12-4
size: .
J: TRBJ2-2
CDR3: CASSPWTVNTGELFF

D: .
V: TRBV4-3
size: .
J: TRBJ2-1
CDR3: CASSQDWGRVNEQFF

D: .
V: TRBV12-3/TRBV12-4
size: .
J: TRBJ1-2
CDR3: CASNLGGARGYTF

D: TRBD1
V: TRBV12-3/TRBV12-4
size: .
J: TRBJ1-5
CDR3: CASSPPGQAINQPQHF

D: .
V: TRBV7-9
size: .
J: TRBJ1-2
CDR3: CASSLDSVGDTF

D: .
V: TRBV29-1
size: few
J: TRBJ2-3
CDR3: CSVDIGTGSFGTQYF

D: .
V: TRBV5-1
size: .
J: TRBJ1-2
CDR3: CASSPGGAGYGYTF

D: TRBD1
V: TRBV23-1
size: few
J: TRBJ1-2
CDR3: CASSLSTGAGYGYTF